One and the same sample provided the 2 T cell receptor beta chains below, sequenced in a study of blood T cell repertoires in COVID-19. Libraries were prepared by immunoSEQ multiplex PCR; TCRdb keeps only in-frame clonotypes and omits some of them. The sample consists of about 130,000 clones, 80% to 95% of them appearing once. The sequencing sample was made of peripheral blood. These receptors were collected from a middle-aged man with COVID-19, enrolled during active disease.

This rearrangement joins TRBV28 to TRBJ2-1; TRBD1 agrees at 7 bases. The CDR3 has 12 residues. J gave up 8 bases and V 5 bases, and 3 bases lay outside the gene matches. The germline V gene has CDR1 MDHEN and CDR2 SYDVKM. The CDR3 region is CASSPQGYEQFF. The CDR3 DNA reads as TGTGCCAGCAGTCCACAGGGGTATGAGCAGTTCTTC. Together with reference TRBV28 and TRBJ2-1, the CDR3 gives the full variable domain: DVKVTQSSRYLVKRTGEKVFLECVQDMDHENMFWYRQDPGLGLRLIYFSYDVKMKEKGDIPEGYSVSREKKERFSLILESASTNQTSMYLCASSPQGYEQFFGPGTRLTVL.

The rearrangement links TRBV7-9 to TRBJ1-1, with D perhaps matching TRBD1 (6 bases). Germline CDR1 reads SEHNR; CDR2 reads FQNEAQ (reference sequence). The CDR3 has 13 residues. Trimming pared 1 base from V and 3 bases from J, leaving 6 bases between. The CDR3 sequence is CASSLEGDTEAFF. CDR3 sequence (DNA): TGTGCCAGCAGCTTAGAGGGGGACACTGAAGCTTTCTTT.